This is a list of T cell receptor beta chains from one sample in a study of T-cell memory formation after mild COVID-19. Each CDR3 protein gets one entry after TCRdb re-called the 5' RACE reads with MiXCR. This table has some 280,000 distinct CDR3 sequences, about 17% appearing once. Sequenced material: PBMCs or a T cell subset sorted from them (not recorded which). The receptors come from a man aged 18 to 35 who had mild COVID-19 (a few samples of this study predate the infection). Cell type and time point are not known. Each CDR3 is given with its conserved first and last residue. Fields, in order: J gene, clone size, D gene, V gene, CDR3 DNA, CDR3 protein. A D gene is named only where the DNA matches it firmly. Only part of the rows carry a size: once, few, many, or a class if the clone is expanded.

j_call: TRBJ2-3; clone_size: few; d_call: TRBD2; v_call: TRBV15; cdr3_nt: TGTGCCACCAGCCAAGCGGGGAACCTACTTAGCACAGATACGCAGTATTTT; cdr3_aa: CATSQAGNLLSTDTQYF
j_call: TRBJ2-7; clone_size: many; d_call: TRBD1; v_call: TRBV6-5; cdr3_nt: TGTGCCAGCAGACAGGGACAGGGTCGTAACGAGCAGTACTTC; cdr3_aa: CASRQGQGRNEQYF
j_call: TRBJ2-2; clone_size: NA; d_call: TRBD1; v_call: TRBV4-3; cdr3_nt: TGCGCCAGCAGCCAAGAGGAGAGGACAGGGGACACCGGGGAGCTGTTTTTT; cdr3_aa: CASSQEERTGDTGELFF
j_call: TRBJ2-1; clone_size: NA; d_call: NA; v_call: TRBV4-3; cdr3_nt: TGCGCCAGCAGCCAAGACAACAACAACAATGAGCAGTTCTTC; cdr3_aa: CASSQDNNNNEQFF
j_call: TRBJ1-5; clone_size: few; d_call: TRBD1; v_call: TRBV4-2; cdr3_nt: TGTGCCAGCAGCCAAACAGGGGGCGAAAATCAGCCCCAGCATTTT; cdr3_aa: CASSQTGGENQPQHF
j_call: TRBJ2-5; clone_size: many; d_call: NA; v_call: TRBV9; cdr3_nt: TGTGCCAGCAGCGTGGGGGGGGGCCTACAAGAGACCCAGTACTTC; cdr3_aa: CASSVGGGLQETQYF
j_call: TRBJ2-3; clone_size: NA; d_call: TRBD2; v_call: TRBV10-3; cdr3_nt: TGTGCCATCAGTGAGTCAAATGGCGGGGGTTCTACAGATACGCAGTATTTT; cdr3_aa: CAISESNGGGSTDTQYF
j_call: TRBJ2-3; clone_size: NA; d_call: NA; v_call: TRBV7-9; cdr3_nt: TGTGCCAGCTTCCTATGGACCCAAGATACGCAGTATTTT; cdr3_aa: CASFLWTQDTQYF
j_call: TRBJ1-6; clone_size: NA; d_call: NA; v_call: TRBV18; cdr3_nt: TGTGCCAGCTCACCAGGGTTGGCCGGTAATTCACCCCTCCACTTT; cdr3_aa: CASSPGLAGNSPLHF
j_call: TRBJ2-5; clone_size: NA; d_call: NA; v_call: TRBV12-3/TRBV12-4; cdr3_nt: TGTGCCAGCAATCTACAGGGTAGGCAAGAGACCCAGTACTTC; cdr3_aa: CASNLQGRQETQYF
j_call: TRBJ1-2; clone_size: NA; d_call: NA; v_call: TRBV7-2; cdr3_nt: TGTGCCAGCAGCCCCTCTGGCTATGGCTACACCTTC; cdr3_aa: CASSPSGYGYTF
j_call: TRBJ2-7; clone_size: few; d_call: NA; v_call: TRBV5-1; cdr3_nt: TGCGCCAGCAGCCCTGGACTCCCCTACGAGCAGTACTTC; cdr3_aa: CASSPGLPYEQYF
j_call: TRBJ2-3; clone_size: NA; d_call: NA; v_call: TRBV18; cdr3_nt: TGTGCCAGCTCACCTGGGCGCGACAAGGGAAATACGCAGTATTTT; cdr3_aa: CASSPGRDKGNTQYF
j_call: TRBJ2-5; clone_size: few; d_call: NA; v_call: TRBV7-2; cdr3_nt: TGTGCCAGCAGCTTAGCGCCGGAGTGGGAGACCCAGTACTTC; cdr3_aa: CASSLAPEWETQYF
j_call: TRBJ2-6; clone_size: NA; d_call: NA; v_call: TRBV11-2; cdr3_nt: TGTGCCAGCAGCCAGTCGGGGGGGGCCAACGTCCTGACTTTC; cdr3_aa: CASSQSGGANVLTF
j_call: TRBJ2-3; clone_size: NA; d_call: TRBD2; v_call: TRBV20-1; cdr3_nt: TGCAGTGCGCCCGGGACTAGCTTCACAAATACGCAGTATTTT; cdr3_aa: CSAPGTSFTNTQYF
j_call: TRBJ2-5; clone_size: NA; d_call: NA; v_call: TRBV29-1; cdr3_nt: TGCAGCGTTGAAGGTCTCCCTCCCATCCAAGAGACCCAGTACTTC; cdr3_aa: CSVEGLPPIQETQYF
j_call: TRBJ2-3; clone_size: few; d_call: NA; v_call: TRBV5-5; cdr3_nt: TGTGCCAGCAGCCTGACGGGACCGCATACAGATACGCAGTATTTT; cdr3_aa: CASSLTGPHTDTQYF
j_call: TRBJ1-6; clone_size: few; d_call: NA; v_call: TRBV9; cdr3_nt: TGTGCCAGCAGCGTAGACCTGGCGGGTAATTCACCCCTCCACTTT; cdr3_aa: CASSVDLAGNSPLHF
j_call: TRBJ2-3; clone_size: NA; d_call: TRBD2; v_call: TRBV4-3; cdr3_nt: TGCGCCAGCAGCCAAGATACTAGCGGGGCAGATACGCAGTATTTT; cdr3_aa: CASSQDTSGADTQYF
j_call: TRBJ2-3; clone_size: many; d_call: NA; v_call: TRBV29-1; cdr3_nt: TGCAGCGTTGAAACTTCCCACGGGGATACGCAGTATTTT; cdr3_aa: CSVETSHGDTQYF
j_call: TRBJ2-7; clone_size: many; d_call: NA; v_call: TRBV7-9; cdr3_nt: TGTGCCAGCAGCCGTGGGACTTCCTACGAGCAGTACTTC; cdr3_aa: CASSRGTSYEQYF
j_call: TRBJ2-2; clone_size: NA; d_call: NA; v_call: TRBV4-1; cdr3_nt: TGCGCCAGCAGCCAACGTTACGACACCGGGGAGCTGTTTTTT; cdr3_aa: CASSQRYDTGELFF
j_call: TRBJ2-1; clone_size: many; d_call: NA; v_call: TRBV24-1; cdr3_nt: TGTGCCACCAGTGACCCGGGACACCGAAAGCAGTTCTTC; cdr3_aa: CATSDPGHRKQFF
j_call: TRBJ1-1; clone_size: NA; d_call: TRBD1; v_call: TRBV27; cdr3_nt: TGTGCCAGCAGTTTCGTGTACCGGGACAGGGTTATCACTGAAGCTTTCTTT; cdr3_aa: CASSFVYRDRVITEAFF
j_call: TRBJ1-1; clone_size: NA; d_call: NA; v_call: TRBV5-1; cdr3_nt: TGCGCCAGCAGCTTGTGGTCTTCGGGCACTGAAGCTTTCTTT; cdr3_aa: CASSLWSSGTEAFF
j_call: TRBJ2-6; clone_size: few; d_call: TRBD2; v_call: TRBV12-3/TRBV12-4; cdr3_nt: TGTGCCAGCAGACTCGGACTAGCGGGGGCTGGGGCCAACGTCCTGACTTTC; cdr3_aa: CASRLGLAGAGANVLTF
j_call: TRBJ2-3; clone_size: NA; d_call: NA; v_call: TRBV29-1; cdr3_nt: TGCAGCGGGGATTTGGGAACAGATACGCAGTATTTT; cdr3_aa: CSGDLGTDTQYF
j_call: TRBJ2-1; clone_size: NA; d_call: NA; v_call: TRBV12-3/TRBV12-4; cdr3_nt: TGTGCCAGCAGTTTAAACGGAGAGCAGTTCTTC; cdr3_aa: CASSLNGEQFF
j_call: TRBJ1-1; clone_size: NA; d_call: NA; v_call: TRBV12-3/TRBV12-4; cdr3_nt: TGTGCCAGCAGTTTTTTGTTCGTACGCCCCGAAGACACTGAAGCTTTCTTT; cdr3_aa: CASSFLFVRPEDTEAFF
j_call: TRBJ1-4; clone_size: few; d_call: NA; v_call: TRBV20-1; cdr3_nt: TGCAGTGCTAGGGACCCGCTTGATGAAAAACTGTTTTTT; cdr3_aa: CSARDPLDEKLFF
j_call: TRBJ2-1; clone_size: few; d_call: NA; v_call: TRBV20-1; cdr3_nt: TGCAGTGCTAGAGCGGGGGTCGTTAATGAGCAGTTCTTC; cdr3_aa: CSARAGVVNEQFF
j_call: TRBJ2-3; clone_size: NA; d_call: NA; v_call: TRBV7-9; cdr3_nt: TGTGCCAGCAGACTGATCCAGGGGCGCACAGATACGCAGTATTTT; cdr3_aa: CASRLIQGRTDTQYF
j_call: TRBJ2-7; clone_size: NA; d_call: NA; v_call: TRBV6-5; cdr3_nt: TGTGCCAGCAGTTGGGCCTCAGAGGGAGGCGAGCAGTACTTC; cdr3_aa: CASSWASEGGEQYF
j_call: TRBJ1-1; clone_size: few; d_call: NA; v_call: TRBV7-9; cdr3_nt: TGTGCCAGCAGGCGGACAGACGAAGCTTTCTTT; cdr3_aa: CASRRTDEAFF
j_call: TRBJ1-5; clone_size: NA; d_call: NA; v_call: TRBV20-1; cdr3_nt: TGCAGTGCTGAGGGGGACAATCAGCCCCAGCATTTT; cdr3_aa: CSAEGDNQPQHF
j_call: TRBJ1-1; clone_size: NA; d_call: NA; v_call: TRBV20-1; cdr3_nt: TGCAGTGCTAGAGATCTATCCCCGGAAAACACTGAAGCTTTCTTT; cdr3_aa: CSARDLSPENTEAFF
j_call: TRBJ2-3; clone_size: once; d_call: NA; v_call: TRBV7-3; cdr3_nt: TGTGCCAGCAGCACCCGGGATGGGCGGGAAAACACAGATACGCAGTATTTT; cdr3_aa: CASSTRDGRENTDTQYF
j_call: TRBJ2-1; clone_size: few; d_call: NA; v_call: TRBV5-6; cdr3_nt: TGTGCCAGCAGCTTTTTACAGACAGGAATCAATGAGCAGTTCTTC; cdr3_aa: CASSFLQTGINEQFF
j_call: TRBJ1-1; clone_size: many; d_call: NA; v_call: TRBV7-2; cdr3_nt: TGTGCCAGCAGCTATGACGGACGGGGGAGCGGCACTGAAGCTTTCTTT; cdr3_aa: CASSYDGRGSGTEAFF
j_call: TRBJ2-1; clone_size: NA; d_call: TRBD2; v_call: TRBV7-2; cdr3_nt: TGTGCCAGCAGCCTAGGGACTAGCCTTGGGATCTTC; cdr3_aa: CASSLGTSLGIF
j_call: TRBJ2-3; clone_size: NA; d_call: TRBD2; v_call: TRBV5-1; cdr3_nt: TGCGCCAGCAGCTTGTTGCGGGGGGGCCAAACCACAGATACGCAGTATTTT; cdr3_aa: CASSLLRGGQTTDTQYF
j_call: TRBJ2-2; clone_size: few; d_call: NA; v_call: TRBV6-4; cdr3_nt: TGTGCCAGCAGCCAACTAGGGGGTTACGGCGGGGAGCTGTTTTTT; cdr3_aa: CASSQLGGYGGELFF
j_call: TRBJ1-5; clone_size: NA; d_call: NA; v_call: TRBV12-3/TRBV12-4; cdr3_nt: TGTGCCAGCAGTCTACAGGGTCCCACCCATCAGCCCCAGCATTTT; cdr3_aa: CASSLQGPTHQPQHF
j_call: TRBJ2-1; clone_size: NA; d_call: TRBD2; v_call: TRBV5-1; cdr3_nt: TGCGCCAGCAGCTGGGGAGGGAGTGAGCAGTTCTTC; cdr3_aa: CASSWGGSEQFF
j_call: TRBJ1-6; clone_size: NA; d_call: NA; v_call: TRBV12-3/TRBV12-4; cdr3_nt: TGTGCCAGCAGTTTAGGGTTGATGCGCTCACCCCTCCACTTT; cdr3_aa: CASSLGLMRSPLHF
j_call: TRBJ2-3; clone_size: few; d_call: NA; v_call: TRBV18; cdr3_nt: TGTGCCAGCTCACCACGGCGGGACAGCCTCACAGATACGCAGTATTTT; cdr3_aa: CASSPRRDSLTDTQYF
j_call: TRBJ2-5; clone_size: many; d_call: NA; v_call: TRBV7-3; cdr3_nt: TGTGCCAGCAGCCCCACGGGGTTACAAGAGACCCAGTACTTC; cdr3_aa: CASSPTGLQETQYF
j_call: TRBJ2-7; clone_size: few; d_call: TRBD1; v_call: TRBV29-1; cdr3_nt: TGCAGCGGCACGACGGACAGGGTAGAGCAGTACTTC; cdr3_aa: CSGTTDRVEQYF
j_call: TRBJ2-2; clone_size: NA; d_call: TRBD2; v_call: TRBV12-3/TRBV12-4; cdr3_nt: TGTGCCAGCAGTTTTATGCGGGGGGGCCTTGGCGGGGAGCTGTTTTTT; cdr3_aa: CASSFMRGGLGGELFF
j_call: TRBJ2-7; clone_size: few; d_call: NA; v_call: TRBV20-1; cdr3_nt: TGCAGTGCTAGCCAGGGATACGAGCAGTACTTC; cdr3_aa: CSASQGYEQYF
j_call: TRBJ2-3; clone_size: few; d_call: TRBD2; v_call: TRBV7-3; cdr3_nt: TGTGCCAGCAGCTCGGGACCCCCGGGGGGTGCGGATACGCAGTATTTT; cdr3_aa: CASSSGPPGGADTQYF
j_call: TRBJ2-2; clone_size: NA; d_call: NA; v_call: TRBV7-2; cdr3_nt: TGTGCCAGCAGCTTAGGCATGAACACCGGGGAGCTGTTTTTT; cdr3_aa: CASSLGMNTGELFF
j_call: TRBJ2-5; clone_size: NA; d_call: NA; v_call: TRBV11-2; cdr3_nt: TGTGCCAGCAGCTTCGGGGATGGGGGCCAGTACTTC; cdr3_aa: CASSFGDGGQYF